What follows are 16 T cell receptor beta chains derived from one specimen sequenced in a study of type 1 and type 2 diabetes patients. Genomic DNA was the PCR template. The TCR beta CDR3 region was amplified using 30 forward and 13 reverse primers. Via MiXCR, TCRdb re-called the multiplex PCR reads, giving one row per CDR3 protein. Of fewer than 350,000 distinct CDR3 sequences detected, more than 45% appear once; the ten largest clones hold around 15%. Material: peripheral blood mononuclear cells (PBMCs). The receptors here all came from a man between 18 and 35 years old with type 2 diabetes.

CDR3 loop: CASSITRNTGELFF. CDR3 nucleotide sequence: TGTGCCAGTAGTATCACTCGGAACACCGGGGAGCTGTTTTTT. J is TRBJ2-2 and V is TRBV19, with D hard to call. V was clipped by 3 bases and J by 1 base, with 6 bases between them. The V gene's germline CDR1 is LNHDA and CDR2 SQIVND (reference sequence). This CDR3 has 14 residues.

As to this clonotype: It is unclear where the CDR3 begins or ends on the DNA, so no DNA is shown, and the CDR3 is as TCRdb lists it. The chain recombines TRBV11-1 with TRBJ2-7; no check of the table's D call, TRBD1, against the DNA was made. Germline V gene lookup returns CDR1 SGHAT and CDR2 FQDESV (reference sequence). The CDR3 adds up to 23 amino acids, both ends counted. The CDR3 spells CASSFYICSARDAGQGFLDEQYF.

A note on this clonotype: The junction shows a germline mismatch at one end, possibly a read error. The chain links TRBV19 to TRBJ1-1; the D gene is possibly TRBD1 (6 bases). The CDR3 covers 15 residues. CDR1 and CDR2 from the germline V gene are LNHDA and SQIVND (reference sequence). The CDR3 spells CASSTLHRVNPEAFF. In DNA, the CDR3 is TGTGCCAGTAGTACCCTTCACAGGGTGAACCCTGAAGCTTTCTTT.

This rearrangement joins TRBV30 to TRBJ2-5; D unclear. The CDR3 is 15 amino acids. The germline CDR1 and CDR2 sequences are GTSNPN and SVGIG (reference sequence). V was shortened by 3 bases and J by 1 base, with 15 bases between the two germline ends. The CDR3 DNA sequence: TGTGCCTGGAGCCCAGGCCAGGCAACCCAAGAGACCCAGTACTTC. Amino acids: CAWSPGQATQETQYF.

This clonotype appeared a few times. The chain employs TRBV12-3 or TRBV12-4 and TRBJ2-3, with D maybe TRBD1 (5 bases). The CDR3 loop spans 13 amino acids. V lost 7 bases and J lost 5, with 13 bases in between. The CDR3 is CASTPSGLDTQYF. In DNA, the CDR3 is TGTGCCAGCACTCCCTCAGGGCTAGATACGCAGTATTTT.

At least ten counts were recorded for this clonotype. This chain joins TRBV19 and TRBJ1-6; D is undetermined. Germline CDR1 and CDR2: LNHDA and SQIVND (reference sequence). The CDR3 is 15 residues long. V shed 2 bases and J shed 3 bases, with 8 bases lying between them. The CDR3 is CASSITVLYNSPLHF. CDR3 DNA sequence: TGTGCCAGTAGTATAACAGTCCTCTATAATTCACCCCTCCACTTT.

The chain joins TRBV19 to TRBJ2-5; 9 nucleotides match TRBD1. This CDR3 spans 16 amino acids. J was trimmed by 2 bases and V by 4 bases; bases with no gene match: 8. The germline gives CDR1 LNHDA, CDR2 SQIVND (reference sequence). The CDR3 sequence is CASSRGSGQGQETQYF. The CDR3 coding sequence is TGTGCCAGTAGTAGAGGATCCGGACAGGGGCAAGAGACCCAGTACTTC.

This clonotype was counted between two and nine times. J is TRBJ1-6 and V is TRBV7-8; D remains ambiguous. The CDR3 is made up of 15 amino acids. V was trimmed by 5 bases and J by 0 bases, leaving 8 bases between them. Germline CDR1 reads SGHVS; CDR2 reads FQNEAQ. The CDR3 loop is CASSPRGSYNSPLHF. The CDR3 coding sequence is TGTGCCAGCAGCCCCCGGGGCTCCTATAATTCACCCCTCCACTTT.

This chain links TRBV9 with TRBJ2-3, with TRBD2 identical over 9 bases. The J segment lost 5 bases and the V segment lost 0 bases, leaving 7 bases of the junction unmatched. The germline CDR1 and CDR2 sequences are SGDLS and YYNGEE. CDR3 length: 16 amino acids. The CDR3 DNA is TGTGCCAGCAGCGTAGTGTCCAGCGGGAGGAAAGATACGCAGTATTTT. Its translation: CASSVVSSGRKDTQYF.

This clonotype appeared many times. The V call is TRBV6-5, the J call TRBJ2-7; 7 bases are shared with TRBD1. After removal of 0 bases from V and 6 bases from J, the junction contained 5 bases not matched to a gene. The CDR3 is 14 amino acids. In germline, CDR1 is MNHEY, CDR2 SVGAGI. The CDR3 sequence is CASSYSWTGTEQYF. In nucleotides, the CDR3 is TGTGCCAGCAGTTACTCCTGGACAGGAACCGAGCAGTACTTC.

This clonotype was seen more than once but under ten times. The CDR3 region is CASSGGEGIFSPLHF. CDR3 DNA sequence: TGTGCCAGCAGTGGAGGGGAAGGGATTTTTTCACCCCTCCACTTT. The V and J genes are TRBV25-1 and TRBJ1-6, with D perhaps matching TRBD1 (5 bases). V shed 4 bases and J shed 9 bases, with 16 bases lying between them. This CDR3 has 15 residues. The V gene's germline CDR1 is MGHDK and CDR2 SYGVNS. Supplemented by reference TRBV25-1 and TRBJ1-6, the full variable domain reads EADIYQTPRYLVIGTGKKITLECSQTMGHDKMYWYQQDPGMELHLIHYSYGVNSTEKGDLSSESTVSRIRTEHFPLTLESARPSHTSQYLCASSGGEGIFSPLHFGNGTRLTVT.

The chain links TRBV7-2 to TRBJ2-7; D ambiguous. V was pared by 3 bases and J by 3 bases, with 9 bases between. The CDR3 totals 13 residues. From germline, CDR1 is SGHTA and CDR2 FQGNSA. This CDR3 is CASSFYRGYEQYF. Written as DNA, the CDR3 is TGTGCCAGCAGCTTTTACCGAGGCTACGAGCAGTACTTC.

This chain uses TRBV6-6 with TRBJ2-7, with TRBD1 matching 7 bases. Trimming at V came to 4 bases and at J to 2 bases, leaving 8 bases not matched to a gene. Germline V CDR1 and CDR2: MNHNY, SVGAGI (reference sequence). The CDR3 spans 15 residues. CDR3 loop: CASSSPTGTPYEQYF. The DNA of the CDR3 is TGTGCCAGCAGTTCTCCGACAGGGACCCCCTACGAGCAGTACTTC.

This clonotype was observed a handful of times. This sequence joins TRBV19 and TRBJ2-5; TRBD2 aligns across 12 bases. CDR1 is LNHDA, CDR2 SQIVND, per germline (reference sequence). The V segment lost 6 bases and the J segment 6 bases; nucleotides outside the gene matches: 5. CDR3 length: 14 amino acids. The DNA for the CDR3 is TGTGCCAGTAGCGATACTAGCGGGGGGAAGACCCAGTACTTC. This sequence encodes CASSDTSGGKTQYF.

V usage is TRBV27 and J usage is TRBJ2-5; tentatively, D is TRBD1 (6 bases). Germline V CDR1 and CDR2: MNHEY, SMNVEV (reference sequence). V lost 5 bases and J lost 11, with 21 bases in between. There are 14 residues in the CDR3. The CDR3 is CASSHRDRTYKQYF. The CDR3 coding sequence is TGTGCCAGCAGTCACAGGGATCGGACCTACAAGCAGTACTTC.

This chain's CDR3 is CASSRRDSMNTEAFF. DNA for the CDR3: TGTGCCAGCTCACGGCGGGACAGCATGAACACTGAAGCTTTCTTT. The rearrangement joins TRBV18 to TRBJ1-1; TRBD1 agrees at 7 bases. The ends lost 4 bases at V and 0 bases at J; junction bases unmatched: 5. The germline CDR1 and CDR2 sequences are KGHSH and LQKENI. The CDR3 is 15 amino acids.